This T cell receptor (beta chain) was found in a study of cytomegalovirus exposure and HLA in healthy donors. Notes on the study in general: Later, an analysis showed that TCR beta chains associated with HLA were more clonally expanded than others that were equally common. TCR beta chain V- and J-gene trimming was linked, in a later analysis, to a missense variant in DCLRE1C. Sequencing artifact likely explains a cluster of highly shared sequence variants. Overall, roughly 160 TCR beta chains were annotated as cytomegalovirus-associated.

The primer mix had 60 Vbeta and 13 Jbeta primers. Sequencing was performed with immunoSEQ multiplex PCR; in TCRdb, only in-frame clones are kept and a portion is missing. The profile shows about 120,000 clones, 82% of them singletons. Comments on this clone: The antigen remains unidentified.

This CDR3 is 14 amino acids long. V was trimmed by 0 bases and J by 14 bases, leaving 16 bases between them. CDR1 and CDR2 from the germline V gene are MNHEY and SVGAGI. The TCR comes from a woman between 18 and 29 years old in good health and CMV-seronegative. Sequencing input: PBMCs. This chain links TRBV6-5 with TRBJ1-4; D is perhaps TRBD1 (6 bases). The DNA for the CDR3 is TGTGCCAGCAGTTACTCGATTGGGGGGGGGCGGCTGTTTTTT. Its translation is CASSYSIGGGRLFF.